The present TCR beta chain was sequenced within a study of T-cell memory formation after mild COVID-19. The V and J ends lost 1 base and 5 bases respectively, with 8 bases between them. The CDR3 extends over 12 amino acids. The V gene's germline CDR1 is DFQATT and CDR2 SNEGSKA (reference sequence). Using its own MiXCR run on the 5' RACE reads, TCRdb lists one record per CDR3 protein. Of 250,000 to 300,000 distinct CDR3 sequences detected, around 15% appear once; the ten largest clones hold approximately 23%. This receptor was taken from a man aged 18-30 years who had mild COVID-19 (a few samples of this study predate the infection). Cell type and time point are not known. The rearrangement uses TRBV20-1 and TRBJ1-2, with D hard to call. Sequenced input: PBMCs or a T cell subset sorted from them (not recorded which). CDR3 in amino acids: CSARGWGYGYTF. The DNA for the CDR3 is TGCAGTGCTAGAGGATGGGGTTATGGCTACACCTTC.